One and the same sample provided the 12 T cell receptor beta chains below, sequenced in a study of regulatory T cells in long-lasting Graves disease. Sample time point: newly diagnosed GD, antithyroid drugs for less than 3 months. RNA isolated from PBMCs was used to make the TCR library. Arm-PCR with iRepertoire HTBI primers amplified the CDR3 regions for these TCR beta libraries. TCRdb itself ran the multiplex PCR reads through MiXCR, one entry per CDR3 protein. Here the sample spans over 500,000 distinct CDR3 sequences, roughly 16% being singletons. The sample also formed part of further work on T cells in Graves' hyperthyroidism and ophthalmopathy.

The input for sequencing was peripheral blood mononuclear cells (PBMCs), taken at new diagnosis, from a patient treated with antithyroid drugs. The receptor source for this set is a man between 18 and 35 years old with Graves disease.

The V and J genes are TRBV3-1 and TRBJ2-7; no clear D gene. In germline, CDR1 is LGHDT, CDR2 YNNKEL (reference sequence). The length of the CDR3 is 17 residues. V lost 0 bases and J lost 0, with 15 bases in between. The CDR3 DNA follows: TGTGCCAGCAGCCAAGATCTAAGGGATTCGGGCTCCTACGAGCAGTACTTC. Amino acids: CASSQDLRDSGSYEQYF.

This clonotype was counted ten times or more. The V call is TRBV2, the J call TRBJ2-7, with D hard to call. This CDR3 is built from 15 residues. The V end lost 1 base, the J end lost 3 bases, and 13 bases lay between the germline ends. Germline V gene data show CDR1 as SNHLY and CDR2 as FYNNEI. The CDR3 sequence: CASSEGFTSNYEQYF. The CDR3 DNA follows: TGTGCCAGCAGTGAAGGGTTTACCTCTAACTACGAGCAGTACTTC.

This clonotype was seen many times. CDR3 sequence: CASGGTGEFASYGYTF. The CDR3 DNA is TGTGCCAGCGGAGGGACAGGGGAGTTCGCGAGCTATGGCTACACCTTC. J is TRBJ1-2 and V is TRBV6-1, with 10 nucleotides matching TRBD1. The ends lost 8 bases at V and 4 bases at J; junction bases unmatched: 13. Germline V gene sequence: CDR1 MNHNS, CDR2 SASEGT. The CDR3 is 16 residues long.

Ten or more counts support this clonotype. The chain is built from TRBV30 and TRBJ1-2; D ambiguous. The length of the CDR3 is 13 residues. Germline values: CDR1 GTSNPN, CDR2 SVGIG (reference sequence). Trimming left V 3 bases short and J 5 bases short, with 13 bases between. CDR3 in amino acids: CAWRAGPGYGYTF. In DNA form, the CDR3 reads TGTGCCTGGAGGGCAGGACCTGGATATGGCTACACCTTC.

In its sample, this clonotype was seen a few times. The CDR3 nucleotides read TGCAGTGCTAGAGGTGGGACTAGCGTTGCCTACGAGCAGTACTTC. Residues: CSARGGTSVAYEQYF. The rearrangement joins TRBV20-1 to TRBJ2-7, with 10 bases identical to TRBD2. The CDR3 loop spans 15 amino acids. V trimming: 1 base; J trimming: 2 bases; junction bases outside the gene matches: 5. Germline V gene lookup returns CDR1 DFQATT and CDR2 SNEGSKA (reference sequence).

This clonotype was seen ten or more times. The chain combines TRBV6-2 or TRBV6-3 with TRBJ2-3, with 15 bases aligning to TRBD2. J gave up 3 bases and V 5 bases, and 9 bases lay outside the gene matches. The CDR3 extends over 18 amino acids. Germline values: CDR1 MNHEY, CDR2 SVGEGT. CDR3 nucleotide sequence: TGTGCCAGCAGTCTCACGGGACTAGCGGGAGGTGGTACAGATACGCAGTATTTT. Translation gives CASSLTGLAGGGTDTQYF.

CDR3 loop: CSARDPGASTDTQYF. The DNA of the CDR3 is TGCAGTGCTAGAGATCCCGGGGCTAGCACAGATACGCAGTATTTT. V and J are TRBV20-1 and TRBJ2-3; the D call may be TRBD1 or TRBD2 (5 bases each). In germline, CDR1 is DFQATT, CDR2 SNEGSKA (reference sequence). CDR3 length equals 15 residues. Trimming took 0 bases from V and 0 from J, leaving 10 bases between them.

This clonotype was counted many times. V gene TRBV11-2 combines with J gene TRBJ2-7; tentatively, D is TRBD1 (6 bases). Deletions cut 2 bases from V and 1 base from J, with 15 bases between. There are 16 residues in the CDR3. Germline V gives CDR1 SGHAT, CDR2 FQNNGV. Here the CDR3 reads CASSLRGRGNSYEQYF. CDR3 bases: TGTGCCAGCAGCTTAAGGGGCAGGGGCAATTCCTACGAGCAGTACTTC.

This clonotype has only one observation. This may arise from a read error, as a much more abundant clone is one base away. V gene TRBV2 combines with J gene TRBJ2-7; 7 bases match TRBD1. The CDR3 covers 13 residues. Trimming removed 6 bases from V and 3 bases from J; junction bases left unmatched: 5. Per the germline V gene, CDR1 is SNHLY and CDR2 is FYNNEI. The CDR3 here is CASRNRGNYEQYF. CDR3 in DNA: TGTGCCAGCAGGAACAGGGGCAACTACGAGCAGTACTTC.

This clonotype was detected a few times. The chain combines TRBV5-1 with TRBJ1-1; maybe TRBD1 (5 bases). The CDR3 spans 15 residues. Germline lookup yields CDR1 SGHRS and CDR2 YFSETQ. V lost 0 bases and J 4 bases, leaving 13 bases between the germline ends. DNA of the CDR3: TGCGCCAGCAGCTTGGGATATGGGGGTGGCACTGAAGCTTTCTTT. Its protein product is CASSLGYGGGTEAFF. The whole variable domain, filled in from reference TRBV5-1 and TRBJ1-1, reads KAGVTQTPRYLIKTRGQQVTLSCSPISGHRSVSWYQQTPGQGLQFLFEYFSETQRNKGNFPGRFSGRQFSNSRSEMNVSTLELGDSALYLCASSLGYGGGTEAFFGQGTRLTVV.

This clonotype was counted only a few times. This chain uses TRBV29-1 with TRBJ1-2; 11 nucleotides align to TRBD1. With 6 bases clipped from V and 6 bases from J, the junction kept 3 bases outside the gene matches. In germline, CDR1 is SQVTM, CDR2 ANQGSEA. There are 12 residues in the CDR3. The CDR3 sequence: CSVGTGGNGYTF. The CDR3 region has the DNA TGCAGCGTCGGGACAGGGGGTAATGGCTACACCTTC.

This clonotype was observed many times. The chain uses TRBV11-2 and TRBJ2-7, with D possibly matching TRBD2 (6 bases). This CDR3 has 15 residues. V gave up 3 bases and J gave up 3 bases, with 15 bases separating them. Per germline, CDR1 SGHAT and CDR2 FQNNGV. CDR3: CASSLGGTKGYEQYF. CDR3 in DNA: TGTGCCAGCAGCTTGGGCGGGACCAAAGGCTACGAGCAGTACTTC.